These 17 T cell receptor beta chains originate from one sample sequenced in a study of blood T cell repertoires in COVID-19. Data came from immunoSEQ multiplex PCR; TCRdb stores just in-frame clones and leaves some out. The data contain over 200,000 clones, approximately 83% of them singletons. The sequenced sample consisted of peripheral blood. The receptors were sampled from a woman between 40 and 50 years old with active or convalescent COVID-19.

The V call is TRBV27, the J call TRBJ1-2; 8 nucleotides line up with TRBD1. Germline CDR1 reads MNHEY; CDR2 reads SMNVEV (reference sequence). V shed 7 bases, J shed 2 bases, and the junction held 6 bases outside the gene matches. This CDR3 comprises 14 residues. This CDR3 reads CASKTDRENYGYTF. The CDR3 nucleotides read TGTGCCAGCAAAACGGACAGGGAAAACTATGGCTACACCTTC.

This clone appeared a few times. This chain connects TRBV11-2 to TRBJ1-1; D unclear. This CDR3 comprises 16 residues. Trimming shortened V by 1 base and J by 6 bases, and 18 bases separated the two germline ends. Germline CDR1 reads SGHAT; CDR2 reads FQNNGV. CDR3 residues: CASSLAYPPVRAEAFF. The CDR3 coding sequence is TGTGCCAGCAGCTTAGCCTATCCCCCGGTTCGGGCTGAAGCTTTCTTT.

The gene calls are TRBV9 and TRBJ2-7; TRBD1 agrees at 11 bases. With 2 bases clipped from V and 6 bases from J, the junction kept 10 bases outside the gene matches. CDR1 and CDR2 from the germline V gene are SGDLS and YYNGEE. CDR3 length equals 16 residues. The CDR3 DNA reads TGTGCCAGCAGCGTCTCGGGCGGGACAGGGGGAACCGAGCAGTACTTC. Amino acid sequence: CASSVSGGTGGTEQYF.

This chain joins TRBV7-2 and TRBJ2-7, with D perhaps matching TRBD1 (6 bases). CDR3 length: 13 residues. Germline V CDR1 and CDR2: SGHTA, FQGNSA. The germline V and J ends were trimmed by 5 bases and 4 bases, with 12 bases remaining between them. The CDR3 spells CASSPHQGYEQYF. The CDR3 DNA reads TGTGCCAGCAGCCCCCACCAGGGGTACGAGCAGTACTTC.

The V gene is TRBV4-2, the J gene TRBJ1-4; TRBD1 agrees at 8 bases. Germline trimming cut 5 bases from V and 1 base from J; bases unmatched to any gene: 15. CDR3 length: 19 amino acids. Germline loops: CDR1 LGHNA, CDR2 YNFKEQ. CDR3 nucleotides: TGTGCCAGCAGCTCGGTTTTCCCAGGGGGCGCGGGAACTAATGAAAAACTGTTTTTT. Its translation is CASSSVFPGGAGTNEKLFF.

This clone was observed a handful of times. The CDR3 is CASIYLNQPQHF. CDR3 nucleotides: TGTGCCAGCATTTATCTTAATCAGCCCCAGCATTTT. This chain links TRBV25-1 with TRBJ1-5; no definite D call. The CDR3 runs 12 residues. Looked up from germline, CDR1 is MGHDK and CDR2 is SYGVNS. Trimming shortened V by 7 bases and J by 4 bases, and 8 bases separated the two germline ends.

The CDR3 DNA is TGCGCCAGCAGCCAGAATGACAGACTGTTACCCGGGGAGCTGTTTTTT. This translates into CASSQNDRLLPGELFF. The genes are TRBV4-1 and TRBJ2-2; D is perhaps TRBD1 (5 bases). CDR3 size: 16 residues. The germline V gene encodes CDR1 MGHRA and CDR2 YSYEKL. V was pared by 3 bases and J by 6 bases, with 17 bases between.

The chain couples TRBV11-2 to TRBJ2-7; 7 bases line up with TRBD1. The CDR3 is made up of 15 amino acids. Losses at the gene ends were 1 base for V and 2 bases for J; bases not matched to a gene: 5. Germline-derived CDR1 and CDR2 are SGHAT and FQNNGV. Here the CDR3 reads CASSLVTGETYEQYF. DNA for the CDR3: TGTGCCAGCAGCTTAGTAACAGGGGAAACCTACGAGCAGTACTTC.

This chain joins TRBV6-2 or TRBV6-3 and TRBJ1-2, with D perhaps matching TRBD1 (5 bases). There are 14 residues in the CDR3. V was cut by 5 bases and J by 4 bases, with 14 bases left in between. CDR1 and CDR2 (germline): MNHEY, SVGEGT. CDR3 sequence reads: CASSPLDSFYGYTF. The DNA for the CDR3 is TGTGCCAGCAGTCCACTCGACAGTTTCTATGGCTACACCTTC.

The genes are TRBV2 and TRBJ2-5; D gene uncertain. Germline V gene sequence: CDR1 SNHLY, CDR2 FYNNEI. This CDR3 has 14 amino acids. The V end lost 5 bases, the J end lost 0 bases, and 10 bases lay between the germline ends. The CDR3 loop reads CASSTSQYQETQYF. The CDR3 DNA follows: TGTGCCAGCAGTACATCGCAGTACCAAGAGACCCAGTACTTC. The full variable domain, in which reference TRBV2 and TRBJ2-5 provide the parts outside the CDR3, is EPEVTQTPSHQVTQMGQEVILRCVPISNHLYFYWYRQILGQKVEFLVSFYNNEISEKSEIFDDQFSVERPDGSNFTLKIRSTKLEDSAMYFCASSTSQYQETQYFGPGTRLLVL.

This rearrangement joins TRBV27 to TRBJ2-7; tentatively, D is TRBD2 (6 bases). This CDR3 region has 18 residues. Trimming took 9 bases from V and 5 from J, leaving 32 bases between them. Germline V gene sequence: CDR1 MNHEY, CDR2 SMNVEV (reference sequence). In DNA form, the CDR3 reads TGTGCCAGTTCTAGTCGTGGGAGGATCGTGGCCTTAAGCCACGAGCAGTACTTC. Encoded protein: CASSSRGRIVALSHEQYF.

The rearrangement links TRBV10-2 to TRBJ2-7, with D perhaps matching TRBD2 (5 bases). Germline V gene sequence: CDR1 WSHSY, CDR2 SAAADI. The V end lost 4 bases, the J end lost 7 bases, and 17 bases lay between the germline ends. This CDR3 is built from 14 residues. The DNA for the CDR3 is TGCGCCAGCAGTGGGAGGACGCGCTCGTCTGAGCAGTACTTC. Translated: CASSGRTRSSEQYF.

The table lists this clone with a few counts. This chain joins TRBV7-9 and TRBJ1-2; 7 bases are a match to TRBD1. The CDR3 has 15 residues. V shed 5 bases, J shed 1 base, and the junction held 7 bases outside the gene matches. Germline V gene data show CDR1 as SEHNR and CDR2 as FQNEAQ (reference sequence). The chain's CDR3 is CASSTIDRVNYGYTF. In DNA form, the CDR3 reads TGTGCCAGCAGCACCATAGACAGGGTTAACTATGGCTACACCTTC.

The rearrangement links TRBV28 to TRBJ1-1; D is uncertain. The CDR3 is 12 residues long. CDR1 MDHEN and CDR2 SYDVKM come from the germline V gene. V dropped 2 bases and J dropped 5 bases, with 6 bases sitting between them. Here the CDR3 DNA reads TGTGCCAGCAGTTTAGGGCAGACTGAAGCTTTCTTT. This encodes CASSLGQTEAFF.

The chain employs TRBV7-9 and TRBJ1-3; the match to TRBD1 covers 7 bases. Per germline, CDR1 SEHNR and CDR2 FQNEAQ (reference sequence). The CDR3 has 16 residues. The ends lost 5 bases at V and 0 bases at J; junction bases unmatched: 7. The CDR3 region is CASSRATGASGNTIYF. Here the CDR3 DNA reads TGTGCCAGCAGCCGCGCTACAGGGGCCTCTGGAAACACCATATATTTT.

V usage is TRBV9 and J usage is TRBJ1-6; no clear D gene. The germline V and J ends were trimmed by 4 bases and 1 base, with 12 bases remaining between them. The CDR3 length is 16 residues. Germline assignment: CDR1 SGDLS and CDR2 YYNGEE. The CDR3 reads CASSPRRESYNSPLHF. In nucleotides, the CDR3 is TGTGCCAGCAGCCCTCGGAGGGAATCCTATAATTCACCCCTCCACTTT.

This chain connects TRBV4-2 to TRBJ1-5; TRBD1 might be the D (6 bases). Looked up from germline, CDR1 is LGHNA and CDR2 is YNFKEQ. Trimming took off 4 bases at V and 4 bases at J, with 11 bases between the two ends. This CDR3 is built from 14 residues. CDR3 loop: CASSPSGENQPQHF. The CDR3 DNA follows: TGTGCCAGCAGCCCCTCAGGGGAAAATCAGCCCCAGCATTTT.